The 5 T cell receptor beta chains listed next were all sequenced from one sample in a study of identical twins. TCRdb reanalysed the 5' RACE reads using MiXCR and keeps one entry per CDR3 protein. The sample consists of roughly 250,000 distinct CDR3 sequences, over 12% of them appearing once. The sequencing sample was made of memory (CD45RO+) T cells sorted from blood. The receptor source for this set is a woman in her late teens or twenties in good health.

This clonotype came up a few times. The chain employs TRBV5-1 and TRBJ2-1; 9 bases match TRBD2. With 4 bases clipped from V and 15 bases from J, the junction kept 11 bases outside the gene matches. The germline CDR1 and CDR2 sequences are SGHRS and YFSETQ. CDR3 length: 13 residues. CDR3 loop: CASSLLAGTGRFF. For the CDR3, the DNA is TGCGCCAGCAGCCTTCTAGCGGGGACGGGTCGGTTCTTC.

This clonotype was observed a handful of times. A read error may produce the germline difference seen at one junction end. Written as DNA, the CDR3 is TGCAGCGTTGAAGGGCACAGGGGATCCTCCGAGCAGTACTTC. Translation gives CSVEGHRGSSEQYF. The V gene is TRBV29-1, the J gene TRBJ2-7, with 7 positions matching TRBD1. CDR1 SQVTM and CDR2 ANQGSEA come from the germline V gene. The CDR3 sequence is 14 residues long.

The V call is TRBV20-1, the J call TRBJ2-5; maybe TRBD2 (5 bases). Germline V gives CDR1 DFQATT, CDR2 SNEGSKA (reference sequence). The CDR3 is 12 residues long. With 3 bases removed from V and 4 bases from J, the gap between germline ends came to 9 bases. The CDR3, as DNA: TGCAGTGCTAGCGAGGGTCCAGAGACCCAGTACTTC. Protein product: CSASEGPETQYF.

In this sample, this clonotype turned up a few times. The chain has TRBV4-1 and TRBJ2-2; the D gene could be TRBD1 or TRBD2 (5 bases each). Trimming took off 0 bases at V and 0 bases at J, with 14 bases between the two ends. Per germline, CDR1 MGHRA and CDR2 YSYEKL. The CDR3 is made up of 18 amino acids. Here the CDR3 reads CASSQDSVGDANTGELFF. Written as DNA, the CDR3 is TGCGCCAGCAGCCAAGACTCGGTCGGGGACGCGAACACCGGGGAGCTGTTTTTT.

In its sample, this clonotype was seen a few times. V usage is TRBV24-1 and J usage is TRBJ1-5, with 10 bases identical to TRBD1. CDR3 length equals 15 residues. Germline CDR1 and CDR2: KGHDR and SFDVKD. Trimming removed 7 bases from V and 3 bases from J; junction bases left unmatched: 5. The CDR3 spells CATSSGQGINQPQHF. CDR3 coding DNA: TGTGCCACCAGCTCGGGACAGGGGATCAATCAGCCCCAGCATTTT.